This TCR beta chain is from a study of T cells after yellow fever vaccination. TCRdb re-called the 5' RACE reads with MiXCR, one entry per CDR3 protein. The sample contains hundreds of thousands of distinct CDR3 sequences, over 9% of which appear only once. V lost 4 bases, J lost 8 bases, and 13 bases stayed unmatched. Germline assignment: CDR1 SGHRS and CDR2 YFSETQ. This CDR3 has 16 residues. The chain recombines TRBV5-1 with TRBJ2-1, with 9 bases lining up with TRBD2. The receptor's source is a man aged 25-45 years who received the YFV17D yellow fever vaccine. The sequences come from PBMCs, collected on the day of the yellow fever booster vaccination. CDR3 in DNA: TGCGCCAGCAGCGGAAAGACTAGCGGTGCGGTCGATGAGCAGTTCTTC. This translates into CASSGKTSGAVDEQFF.